One TCR beta chain is described in this entry. Enrolled through a virtual design, the participants were between 18 and 89 years of age and came from 24 US areas. For recovered donors of Cohort 3, there were two negative PCRs, clearance, or symptom resolution. Data came from immunoSEQ multiplex PCR; TCRdb stores just in-frame clones and leaves some out. Of roughly 300,000 clones in the sample, approximately 92% were seen once. Trimming took off 2 bases at V and 11 bases at J, with 22 bases between the two ends. There are 15 residues in the CDR3. The sample is drawn from a study of blood T cell repertoires in COVID-19.

The clonotype was recovered from a woman aged 30 to 39 who had recovered from COVID-19. Source material: PBMCs or T cells enriched from blood (not recorded which). V is TRBV5-3 and J is TRBJ1-1; D uncertain. TRBV5-3 is assigned to the ORF class and has an uncertain function. CDR3: CARSFLPTELYRAFF. Here the CDR3 DNA reads TGTGCCAGAAGCTTTCTGCCGACGGAGTTATATAGGGCTTTCTTT.